This entry features one TCR beta chain sequence. With 3 bases clipped from V and 4 bases from J, the junction kept 11 bases outside the gene matches. The CDR3 sequence is 16 residues long. CDR1 is LNHDA and CDR2 is SQIVND in the germline V gene (reference sequence). This table comes from immunoSEQ multiplex PCR, and its TCRdb copy is limited to in-frame clones, with some not included. Among tens of thousands of clones listed, roughly 90% were seen once. This entry is derived from a study of T cells in localized non-small cell lung cancer. This sequence was found in a woman aged 40-69 years with stage I lung adenocarcinoma. This specimen consisted of peripheral blood, obtained before any cancer treatment. This chain connects TRBV19 to TRBJ2-7, with TRBD2 matching over 8 bases. This CDR3 is CASSIQPAGEGYEQYF. CDR3 coding DNA: TGTGCCAGTAGTATTCAGCCAGCGGGAGAGGGATACGAGCAGTACTTC.